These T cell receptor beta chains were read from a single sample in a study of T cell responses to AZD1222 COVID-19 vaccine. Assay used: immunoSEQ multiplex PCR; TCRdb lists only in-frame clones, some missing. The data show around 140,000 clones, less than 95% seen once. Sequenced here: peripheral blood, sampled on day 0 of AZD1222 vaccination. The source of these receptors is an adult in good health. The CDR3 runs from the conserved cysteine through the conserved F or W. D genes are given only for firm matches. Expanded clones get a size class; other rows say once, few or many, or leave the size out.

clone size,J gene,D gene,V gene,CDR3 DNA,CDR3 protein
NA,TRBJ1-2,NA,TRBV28,TGTGCCAGCAGTTTAGCAGGGGTGGAGGGCTACACCTTC,CASSLAGVEGYTF
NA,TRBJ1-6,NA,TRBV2,TGTGCCAGCAGTGAAGCAGGCATTTCACCCCTCCACTTT,CASSEAGISPLHF
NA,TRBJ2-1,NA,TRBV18,TGTGCCAGCTCACCAAGACAGATAGACAATGAGCAGTTCTTC,CASSPRQIDNEQFF
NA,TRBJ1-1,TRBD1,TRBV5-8,TGTGCCAGCAGCCAACGGACAGGAAGCATGAACACTGAAGCTTTCTTT,CASSQRTGSMNTEAFF
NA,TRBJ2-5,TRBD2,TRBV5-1,TGCGCCAGCAGCCGTACCGGACTAGCGGGGGGTCAAGAGACCCAGTACTTC,CASSRTGLAGGQETQYF
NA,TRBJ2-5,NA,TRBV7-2,TGTGCCAGCAGCCGACTAGATCCTGAGACCCAGTACTTC,CASSRLDPETQYF
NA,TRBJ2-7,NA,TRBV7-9,TGTGCCAGCAGCCCGTTGGATGCCGGAGCCTACGAGCAGTACTTC,CASSPLDAGAYEQYF
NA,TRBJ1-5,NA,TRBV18,TGTGCCAGCTCAAAAAATCCGGGGGGCATATCGGGCAATCAGCCCCAGCATTTT,CASSKNPGGISGNQPQHF
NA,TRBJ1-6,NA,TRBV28,TGTGCCAGCAGCCCCGGGACATTTCTCCACTTT,CASSPGTFLHF
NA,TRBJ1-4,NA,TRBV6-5,TGTGCCAGCAAATTATGGAGGATTAATGAAAAACTGTTTTTT,CASKLWRINEKLFF
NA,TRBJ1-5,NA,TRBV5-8,TGTGCCAGCAGCCGCCGGGAGAGACAGCCCCAGCATTTT,CASSRRERQPQHF
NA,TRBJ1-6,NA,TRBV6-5,TGTGCCAGCAGGACAGGACCCAGCGGGTCCCTCCACTTT,CASRTGPSGSLHF
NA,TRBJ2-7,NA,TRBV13,TGTGCCAGCAGCCCAAATCCCCGTAATGAGGGGCAGTACTTC,CASSPNPRNEGQYF
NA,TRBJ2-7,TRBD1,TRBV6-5,TGTGCCAGCTTCTTGGGACAGGGGGTGAACGAGCAGTACTTC,CASFLGQGVNEQYF
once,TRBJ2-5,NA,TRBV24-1,TGTGCCACCAGTGATCGTACGGCCCCCGGGACCCAGTACTTC,CATSDRTAPGTQYF
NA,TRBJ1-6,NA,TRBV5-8,TGTGCCAGCAGCTTGAGGGGAGCCGGTAGCTCCTATAATTCACCCCTCCACTTT,CASSLRGAGSSYNSPLHF
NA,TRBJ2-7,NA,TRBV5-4,TGTGCCAGTAATCGGGGACCAGGGGCCTACGAGCAGTACTTC,CASNRGPGAYEQYF
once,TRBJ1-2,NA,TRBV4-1,TGCGCCAGCAGCCGCGACGCGGGGGGCTACACCTTC,CASSRDAGGYTF
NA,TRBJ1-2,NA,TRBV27,TGTGCCTCTCGAGGGGCAGGGCGCGGCTACACCTTC,CASRGAGRGYTF
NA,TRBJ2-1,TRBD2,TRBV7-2,TGTGCCAGCAGCTCCCTAGCGGGGGGGCCCAATGAGCAGTTCTTC,CASSSLAGGPNEQFF
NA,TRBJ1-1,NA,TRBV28,TGTGCCAGCAGTCCCCGTGGAGGGGAGAACACTGAAGCTTTCTTT,CASSPRGGENTEAFF
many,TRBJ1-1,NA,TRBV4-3,TGCGCCAGCAGCCAAGATCTGGAGAACACTGAAGCTTTCTTT,CASSQDLENTEAFF
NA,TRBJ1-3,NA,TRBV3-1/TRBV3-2,TGTGCCAGCAACCAGGGGCCTGGAAACACCATATATTTT,CASNQGPGNTIYF
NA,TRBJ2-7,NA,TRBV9,TGTGCCAGCAGCGTAGGAAGCGAGGCCTACGAGCAGTACTTC,CASSVGSEAYEQYF
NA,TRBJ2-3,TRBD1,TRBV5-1,TGCGCCAGCAGCCGCGGGACAGGGGGGAGCACAGATACGCAGTATTTT,CASSRGTGGSTDTQYF
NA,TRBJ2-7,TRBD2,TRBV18,TGTGCCAGCTCACCACCGGTGGGAGGGGAGGCCTACGAGCAGTACTTC,CASSPPVGGEAYEQYF
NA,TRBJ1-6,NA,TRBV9,TGTGCCAGCAGCGTACGGGAAGGTTATAATTCACCCCTCCACTTT,CASSVREGYNSPLHF
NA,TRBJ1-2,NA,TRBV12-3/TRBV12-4,TGTGCCAGCAGGGGGCGGCAGGTATTAGACACCTTC,CASRGRQVLDTF
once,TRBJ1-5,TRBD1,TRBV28,TGTGCCAGCAGAAGGCAGGGGGATCAGCCCCAGCATTTT,CASRRQGDQPQHF